The next 27 T cell receptor beta chains were all read from a single sample in a study of PD-1 blockade in classical Hodgkin lymphoma. Time point: cycle 4 day 1 (C4D1), after 6 weeks of nivolumab. Every single patient, without exception, relapsed after autologous stem cell transplantation, and brentuximab vedotin exposure varied. The data were produced by immunoSEQ multiplex PCR, yet TCRdb's version contains in-frame clones alone and is incomplete. The sample records around 50,000 clones, roughly 80% being singletons. The input for sequencing was peripheral blood mononuclear cells (PBMCs), taken before the fourth cycle of nivolumab. These receptors came from a human donor with classical Hodgkin lymphoma.

Written as DNA, the CDR3 is TGCGCCAGCAGCCGACTAGCGGGAGCCGATGAGCAGTTCTTC. This codes for CASSRLAGADEQFF. The chain recombines TRBV5-1 with TRBJ2-1, with TRBD2 matching 12 bases. Trimming at V came to 4 bases and at J to 8 bases, leaving 4 bases not matched to a gene. The germline V gene encodes CDR1 SGHRS and CDR2 YFSETQ. CDR3 length: 14 amino acids.

The rearrangement uses TRBV5-6 and TRBJ1-1, with a possible D match to TRBD1 (6 bases). The V gene's germline CDR1 is SGHDT and CDR2 YYEEEE. The V and J ends lost 2 bases and 6 bases respectively, with 17 bases between them. There are 15 residues in the CDR3. The CDR3 loop reads CASSFGTGLSAEAFF. In DNA form, the CDR3 reads TGTGCCAGCAGCTTTGGAACAGGGCTTTCCGCTGAAGCTTTCTTT.

This clone was observed a handful of times. The chain combines TRBV9 with TRBJ2-5, with 7 nucleotides matching TRBD1. The germline V gene has CDR1 SGDLS and CDR2 YYNGEE. This CDR3 spans 14 amino acids. V dropped 8 bases and J dropped 0; count of bases not matched to a gene: 7. CDR3 nucleotides: TGTGCCAGAGCCCTGGACAGGCACCAAGAGACCCAGTACTTC. Translated, it gives CARALDRHQETQYF.

The V call is TRBV6-6, the J call TRBJ1-4; possibly TRBD1 for D (5 bases). The CDR3 has 14 amino acids. V lost 5 bases to trimming and J lost 6 bases, with 13 bases between them. CDR1 and CDR2 (germline): MNHNY, SVGAGI (reference sequence). CDR3 sequence (DNA): TGTGCCAGCAGTACAGGCAATGGAGATGAAAAACTGTTTTTT. Translating it yields CASSTGNGDEKLFF.

DNA of the CDR3: TGTGCCAGCAGCTTAGAGGGGTTGGGCCAAGAGACCCAGTACTTC. Protein product: CASSLEGLGQETQYF. The chain is built from TRBV11-2 and TRBJ2-5; D is uncertain. Germline CDR1 is SGHAT and CDR2 is FQNNGV. The V gene lost 0 bases and the J gene lost 1 base, with 9 bases spanning the gap. This CDR3 is 15 amino acids long.

The chain combines TRBV6-1 with TRBJ2-5; the D is unclear. CDR3 length equals 12 residues. The ends were cut back, 4 bases at V and 2 bases at J, with 5 bases in the middle. The germline CDR1 and CDR2 sequences are MNHNS and SASEGT. CDR3 residues: CASSGGQETQYF. The CDR3 coding sequence is TGTGCCAGCAGTGGGGGACAAGAGACCCAGTACTTC.

The CDR3 is CASSWGLAGELDEQFF. CDR3 nucleotide sequence: TGCGCCAGCAGCTGGGGACTAGCGGGAGAGTTGGATGAGCAGTTCTTC. The chain links TRBV5-1 to TRBJ2-1, with TRBD2 matching 14 bases. The CDR3 length is 16 residues. Germline assignment: CDR1 SGHRS and CDR2 YFSETQ. Trimming removed 3 bases from V and 8 bases from J; junction bases left unmatched: 7.

The V call is TRBV6-5, the J call TRBJ1-4, with D unresolved. This CDR3 region has 14 residues. Germline CDR1 MNHEY, CDR2 SVGAGI. Trimming took 6 bases from V and 4 from J, leaving 12 bases between them. CDR3 bases: TGTGCCAGCAGAGGACTGAGACTTAATGAAAAACTGTTTTTT. Amino acid sequence: CASRGLRLNEKLFF.

The genes are TRBV5-4 and TRBJ2-1, with D hard to call. V dropped 4 bases and J dropped 3 bases, with 5 bases sitting between them. The V gene's germline CDR1 is SGHNT and CDR2 YYREEE (reference sequence). The CDR3 spans 12 residues. This chain's CDR3 is CASSISYNEQFF. CDR3 DNA: TGTGCCAGCAGCATAAGCTACAATGAGCAGTTCTTC.

The chain uses TRBV28 and TRBJ2-5; 11 bases are a match to TRBD2. CDR1 and CDR2 (germline): MDHEN, SYDVKM. The CDR3 totals 15 residues. V lost 8 bases to trimming and J lost 5 bases; unmatched junction nucleotides: 10. This chain's CDR3 is CASSNWASGGETQYF. For the CDR3, the DNA is TGTGCCAGCTCTAACTGGGCTAGCGGGGGGGAGACCCAGTACTTC.

The genes are TRBV7-2 and TRBJ2-7, with D possibly being TRBD1 (6 bases). Per the germline V gene, CDR1 is SGHTA and CDR2 is FQGNSA. This CDR3 contains 16 residues. Trimming stripped 2 bases from V and 2 bases from J, with 16 bases between. CDR3 amino acids: CASSLMSWTDPYEQYF. For the CDR3, the DNA is TGTGCCAGCAGCTTAATGAGCTGGACAGACCCCTACGAGCAGTACTTC.

V gene TRBV28 combines with J gene TRBJ2-7, with D possibly TRBD2 on 6 matching bases. Germline-derived CDR1 and CDR2 are MDHEN and SYDVKM. V lost 2 bases and J 5 bases, leaving 7 bases between the germline ends. The CDR3 totals 12 residues. CDR3 coding DNA: TGTGCCAGCAGTTTAGGAGGGAACGAGCAGTACTTC. This translates into CASSLGGNEQYF.

This clone turned up a few times. The genes are TRBV5-1 and TRBJ2-5; D is possibly TRBD2 (6 bases). Germline V CDR1 and CDR2: SGHRS, YFSETQ. V was trimmed by 3 bases and J by 1 base, leaving 13 bases between them. This CDR3 spans 15 amino acids. The CDR3 loop reads CASSSGLAAQETQYF. The CDR3 region has the DNA TGCGCCAGCAGCTCCGGATTAGCGGCCCAAGAGACCCAGTACTTC.

This clone turned up a few times. The rearrangement uses TRBV30 and TRBJ1-5; D gene ambiguous. CDR1 is GTSNPN, CDR2 SVGIG, per germline (reference sequence). The V and J ends lost 1 base and 4 bases respectively, with 11 bases between them. This CDR3 region has 14 residues. The CDR3 nucleotides read TGTGCCTGGAGTGCTGGGGTGGGAAATCAGCCCCAGCATTTT. Its protein product is CAWSAGVGNQPQHF.

The V gene is TRBV7-2, the J gene TRBJ2-1; 9 bases agree with TRBD2. The CDR3 totals 16 residues. Germline-derived CDR1 and CDR2 are SGHTA and FQGNSA. The trim removed 3 bases at V and 6 bases at J, leaving 9 bases unmatched. The CDR3 region has the DNA TGTGCCAGCAGCTTCAGTAGCGGGAGAAAAGGCAATGAGCAGTTCTTC. Its protein product is CASSFSSGRKGNEQFF. Together with reference TRBV7-2 and TRBJ2-1, the CDR3 gives the full variable domain: GAGVSQSPSNKVTEKGKDVELRCDPISGHTALYWYRQSLGQGLEFLIYFQGNSAPDKSGLPSDRFSAERTGGSVSTLTIQRTQQEDSAVYLCASSFSSGRKGNEQFFGPGTRLTVL.

The chain links TRBV5-1 to TRBJ1-1; D call uncertain. Trimming pared 5 bases from V and 1 base from J, leaving 9 bases between. The length of the CDR3 is 13 residues. Germline values: CDR1 SGHRS, CDR2 YFSETQ. The CDR3: CASRTRANTEAFF. As DNA, the CDR3 is TGCGCCAGCAGAACCCGGGCGAACACTGAAGCTTTCTTT.

The V call is TRBV5-1, the J call TRBJ1-4, with TRBD1 matching over 9 bases. The CDR3 is made up of 15 amino acids. In germline, CDR1 is SGHRS, CDR2 YFSETQ. V lost 0 bases to trimming and J lost 7 bases; unmatched junction nucleotides: 4. CDR3 residues: CASSLGTGDFEKLFF. The CDR3 DNA reads TGCGCCAGCAGCTTGGGGACAGGGGATTTTGAAAAACTGTTTTTT. The full variable domain, rest sourced from reference TRBV5-1 and TRBJ1-4, is KAGVTQTPRYLIKTRGQQVTLSCSPISGHRSVSWYQQTPGQGLQFLFEYFSETQRNKGNFPGRFSGRQFSNSRSEMNVSTLELGDSALYLCASSLGTGDFEKLFFGSGTQLSVL.

This chain connects TRBV6-5 to TRBJ1-2; 12 bases are a match to TRBD1. CDR3 length equals 13 residues. V lost 2 bases, J lost 8 bases, and 0 bases stayed unmatched. In germline, CDR1 is MNHEY, CDR2 SVGAGI. The CDR3 region is CASSYGTGGGYTF. CDR3 DNA: TGTGCCAGCAGTTACGGGACAGGGGGCGGCTACACCTTC.

The chain is built from TRBV4-1 and TRBJ1-4; no clear D. Trimming took off 2 bases at V and 1 base at J, with 2 bases between the two ends. Per germline, CDR1 MGHRA and CDR2 YSYEKL. The CDR3 sequence is 13 residues long. The CDR3 reads CASSQRTNEKLFF. CDR3 bases: TGCGCCAGCAGCCAAAGAACTAATGAAAAACTGTTTTTT.

The chain joins TRBV5-1 to TRBJ2-5; D perhaps matches TRBD1 (5 bases). The length of the CDR3 is 14 residues. Trimming took off 0 bases at V and 5 bases at J, with 11 bases between the two ends. CDR1 is SGHRS and CDR2 is YFSETQ in the germline V gene. Here the CDR3 reads CASSLAQVRETQYF. DNA for the CDR3: TGCGCCAGCAGCTTGGCACAGGTCCGCGAGACCCAGTACTTC.

This clone was seen a single time. The CDR3 DNA follows: TGTGCCAGTAGTGTAACAGGGGAAAACCAGCCCCAGCATTTT. Its protein is CASSVTGENQPQHF. This chain connects TRBV19 to TRBJ1-5, with 7 nucleotides matching TRBD1. This CDR3 contains 14 residues. Germline V lookup: CDR1 LNHDA, CDR2 SQIVND (reference sequence). V gave up 5 bases and J gave up 7 bases; unmatched junction bases: 8.

The rearrangement uses TRBV2 and TRBJ1-5, with 7 bases matching TRBD1. Unmatched junction bases numbered 7, after V lost 2 bases and J lost 9 bases. The germline gives CDR1 SNHLY, CDR2 FYNNEI. There are 14 residues in the CDR3. As DNA, the CDR3 is TGTGCCAGCAGTGAACTGACAGGGAGGTCGCCCCAGCATTTT. This translates into CASSELTGRSPQHF. The whole variable domain, filled in from reference TRBV2 and TRBJ1-5, reads EPEVTQTPSHQVTQMGQEVILRCVPISNHLYFYWYRQILGQKVEFLVSFYNNEISEKSEIFDDQFSVERPDGSNFTLKIRSTKLEDSAMYFCASSELTGRSPQHFGDGTRLSIL.

A note on this clone: The sample carries other DNA sequences with the same CDR3. This chain links TRBV28 with TRBJ2-3; D gene ambiguous. V lost 4 bases and J 0 bases, leaving 11 bases between the germline ends. The CDR3 contains 15 residues. Germline values: CDR1 MDHEN, CDR2 SYDVKM. The CDR3 loop reads CASSSPPASTDTQYF. The CDR3 bases are TGTGCCAGCAGTTCTCCTCCGGCGAGCACAGATACGCAGTATTTT.

The rearrangement uses TRBV28 and TRBJ1-2; 7 nucleotides align to TRBD1. From germline, CDR1 is MDHEN and CDR2 SYDVKM. The CDR3 contains 13 residues. V shed 6 bases, J shed 7 bases, and the junction held 8 bases outside the gene matches. The CDR3, as DNA: TGTGCCAGCAGAAGACAGGGTACGGGTGGCTACACCTTC. Translating gives CASRRQGTGGYTF.

This chain connects TRBV1 to TRBJ1-1. TRBV1 is a pseudogene. The CDR3 contains 12 residues. In DNA form, the CDR3 reads TGCACCAGCAGCCAGGGGACCCTACCCGCTTTCTTT. Translating gives CTSSQGTLPAFF.

This clone showed up just a few times. V usage is TRBV27 and J usage is TRBJ2-7; 7 bases map to TRBD1. This CDR3 has 13 residues. Germline CDR1 and CDR2: MNHEY and SMNVEV (reference sequence). V trimming: 2 bases; J trimming: 6 bases; junction bases outside the gene matches: 4. The CDR3 nucleotides are TGTGCCAGCAGTTTAGGACAGGTAGGCGAGCAGTACTTC. This gives the protein CASSLGQVGEQYF.

This clone was detected once. The chain combines TRBV29-1 with TRBJ1-1; 7 bases map to TRBD1. The germline CDR1 and CDR2 sequences are SQVTM and ANQGSEA. This CDR3 has 13 amino acids. Germline trimming cut 6 bases from V and 5 bases from J; bases unmatched to any gene: 9. The CDR3 nucleotides are TGCAGCGTACTACAGGGGAAAAAAACTGAAGCTTTCTTT. Amino acids: CSVLQGKKTEAFF.